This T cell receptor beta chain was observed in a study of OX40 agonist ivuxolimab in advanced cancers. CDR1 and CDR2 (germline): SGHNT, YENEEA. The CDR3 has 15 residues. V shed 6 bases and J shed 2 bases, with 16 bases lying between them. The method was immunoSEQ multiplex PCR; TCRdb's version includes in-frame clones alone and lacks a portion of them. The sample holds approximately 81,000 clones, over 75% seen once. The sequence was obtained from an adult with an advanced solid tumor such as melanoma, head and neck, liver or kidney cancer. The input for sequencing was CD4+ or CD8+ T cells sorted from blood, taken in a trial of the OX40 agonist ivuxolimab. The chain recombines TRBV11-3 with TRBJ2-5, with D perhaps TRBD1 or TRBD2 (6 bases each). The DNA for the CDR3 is TGTGCCAGCAGTCGATGGGGGGCAGAACAAGAGACCCAGTACTTC. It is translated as CASSRWGAEQETQYF.